Below, 14 T cell receptor beta chains from the same sample are listed, as sequenced in a study of PD-L1 blockade in urothelial cancer. TCRdb's table, derived via immunoSEQ multiplex PCR, lists solely in-frame clones and lacks some. The sample has 85,000 to 95,000 clones, 90% seen once; the top ten hold about 1.6%. Time point noted: pretreatment peripheral blood. The specimen comprised PBMCs, sampled around atezolizumab (anti-PD-L1) treatment. The receptors stem from a man in his 60s with urothelial cancer.

The chain uses TRBV4-1 and TRBJ2-7, with D hard to call. The ends were cut back, 1 base at V and 3 bases at J, with 7 bases in the middle. The germline V gene has CDR1 MGHRA and CDR2 YSYEKL. CDR3 length: 13 residues. The CDR3 reads CASSQGPGYEQYF. For the CDR3, the DNA is TGCGCCAGCAGCCAAGGGCCGGGCTACGAGCAGTACTTC.

CDR3 DNA sequence: TGTGCCAGCAGCTTAGTGTGGGCCAGGCAAGAGACCCAGTACTTC. The encoded protein is CASSLVWARQETQYF. The genes are TRBV7-2 and TRBJ2-5; the D is unclear. CDR3 length: 15 residues. The V end was cut by 1 base, the J end by 2 bases, with 11 bases between. Germline loops: CDR1 SGHTA, CDR2 FQGNSA. Using reference TRBV7-2 and TRBJ2-5 for the parts outside the CDR3, the full variable domain is GAGVSQSPSNKVTEKGKDVELRCDPISGHTALYWYRQSLGQGLEFLIYFQGNSAPDKSGLPSDRFSAERTGGSVSTLTIQRTQQEDSAVYLCASSLVWARQETQYFGPGTRLLVL.

V and J are TRBV10-2 and TRBJ2-1, with 12 bases lining up with TRBD2. The CDR3 runs to 16 residues. CDR1 WSHSY and CDR2 SAAADI come from the germline V gene. V lost 6 bases, J lost 7 bases, and 10 bases stayed unmatched. CDR3 bases: TGCGCCAGCAGACCGAACGGACTAGCGGGGTCAAATGAGCAGTTCTTC. Protein product: CASRPNGLAGSNEQFF.

The chain is built from TRBV2 and TRBJ2-1; 8 bases line up with TRBD1. The CDR3 is made up of 12 amino acids. The germline V gene encodes CDR1 SNHLY and CDR2 FYNNEI. The ends lost 5 bases at V and 10 bases at J; junction bases unmatched: 4. DNA of the CDR3: TGTGCCAGCAGTCAAAACAGGGGGGAGCAGTTCTTC. Translation gives CASSQNRGEQFF.

This clone was recorded only once. This chain joins TRBV9 and TRBJ2-3; D possibly corresponds to TRBD2 (6 bases). In germline, CDR1 is SGDLS, CDR2 YYNGEE. Trimming took off 0 bases at V and 4 bases at J, with 21 bases between the two ends. This CDR3 comprises 18 residues. The CDR3 bases are TGTGCCAGCAGCGTAGTAGGGCGGGCCGGGAGTGTCCCAGATACGCAGTATTTT. It is translated as CASSVVGRAGSVPDTQYF.

V gene TRBV2 combines with J gene TRBJ1-4; 11 bases agree with TRBD1. Trimming removed 7 bases from V and 4 bases from J; junction bases left unmatched: 8. Per germline, CDR1 SNHLY and CDR2 FYNNEI. The length of the CDR3 is 16 residues. The CDR3 is CASIQAGTGGNEKLFF. The CDR3 nucleotides are TGTGCCAGCATCCAAGCCGGGACAGGGGGTAATGAAAAACTGTTTTTT.

The chain joins TRBV5-4 to TRBJ2-7, with 7 bases fitting TRBD1. Trimming at V came to 4 bases and at J to 3 bases, leaving 13 bases not matched to a gene. Germline assignment: CDR1 SGHNT and CDR2 YYREEE (reference sequence). The CDR3 contains 16 residues. The CDR3 coding sequence is TGTGCCAGCAGCCCGGCGATAGGGACAGCCAACTACGAGCAGTACTTC. This codes for CASSPAIGTANYEQYF.

V is TRBV4-2 and J is TRBJ2-5; the match to TRBD2 covers 8 bases. V trimming: 2 bases; J trimming: 4 bases; junction bases outside the gene matches: 9. Germline CDR1 reads LGHNA; CDR2 reads YNFKEQ. This CDR3 contains 16 residues. CDR3 sequence (DNA): TGTGCCAGCAGCCAACGGGGGGGGCCTTTAGGAGAGACCCAGTACTTC. Translation gives CASSQRGGPLGETQYF.

This chain links TRBV28 with TRBJ2-6, with a possible D match to TRBD1 (5 bases). Germline V gene data show CDR1 as MDHEN and CDR2 as SYDVKM. This CDR3 contains 15 residues. The germline V and J ends were trimmed by 6 bases and 3 bases, with 12 bases remaining between them. CDR3 protein: CASSLQGFGANVLTF. The CDR3 nucleotides are TGTGCCAGCAGCCTTCAGGGCTTTGGGGCCAACGTCCTGACTTTC.

The chain recombines TRBV9 with TRBJ1-3, with D hard to call. The CDR3 contains 16 residues. V was pared by 3 bases and J by 0 bases, with 13 bases between. CDR1 and CDR2 from the germline V gene are SGDLS and YYNGEE. The CDR3 DNA follows: TGTGCCAGCAGCGCTGGACTGTTGCTCTCTGGAAACACCATATATTTT. This sequence encodes CASSAGLLLSGNTIYF.

The chain recombines TRBV5-4 with TRBJ1-1, with a weak D call TRBD1 (5 bases). V gave up 1 base and J gave up 1 base, with 11 bases separating them. CDR3 size: 15 residues. Germline assignment: CDR1 SGHNT and CDR2 YYREEE (reference sequence). The CDR3 bases are TGTGCCAGCAGCTTGCCAGGAGACAGGAACACTGAAGCTTTCTTT. Residues: CASSLPGDRNTEAFF.

This chain joins TRBV5-4 and TRBJ2-5, with 7 positions matching TRBD2. V lost 2 bases, J lost 4 bases, and 5 bases stayed unmatched. The V gene's germline CDR1 is SGHNT and CDR2 YYREEE (reference sequence). The CDR3 length is 14 residues. The CDR3 protein is CASSLGSSGETQYF. CDR3 DNA: TGTGCCAGCAGCTTAGGTTCTAGCGGAGAGACCCAGTACTTC.

This chain links TRBV30 with TRBJ2-7; 9 nucleotides align to TRBD2. The ends lost 2 bases at V and 2 bases at J; junction bases unmatched: 13. Per the germline V gene, CDR1 is GTSNPN and CDR2 is SVGIG (reference sequence). CDR3 length equals 17 residues. CDR3 DNA: TGTGCCTGGAGTTTGGATTTGGGAGCGGGGGGAACCTACGAGCAGTACTTC. Translation gives CAWSLDLGAGGTYEQYF.

The V and J genes are TRBV30 and TRBJ2-1, with 16 bases that match TRBD2. Per germline, CDR1 GTSNPN and CDR2 SVGIG (reference sequence). Unmatched junction bases numbered 11, after V lost 2 bases and J lost 7 bases. The CDR3 is 18 residues long. This CDR3 is CAWSSTGLAGGPENEQFF. In DNA form, the CDR3 reads TGTGCCTGGAGTTCCACGGGACTAGCGGGAGGGCCAGAGAATGAGCAGTTCTTC.